Listed below are T cell receptor beta chains from one sample, sequenced in a study of cytomegalovirus exposure and HLA in healthy donors. Here immunoSEQ multiplex PCR was the method, and the copy in TCRdb shows in-frame clones only, minus some. The sample yields 150,000 or so clones, 73% seen once. Material for sequencing was PBMCs. The receptors shown here come from a woman in her late teens or twenties in good health and CMV-seronegative. Each CDR3 is given with its conserved first and last residue. D genes are given only for firm matches. Rows give clone size only sometimes, using once, few, many, or a class for an expanded clone.

V gene: TRBV9
clone size: -
J gene: TRBJ2-5
D gene: TRBD1
CDR3 DNA: TGTGCCAGCAGCGCAGGACAGGACCATCGCCAAGAGACCCAGTACTTC
CDR3 protein: CASSAGQDHRQETQYF

V gene: TRBV5-4
clone size: -
J gene: TRBJ1-4
D gene: -
CDR3 DNA: TGTGCCAGCAGCTTGGGGGCGGGGTACAATGAAAAACTGTTTTTT
CDR3 protein: CASSLGAGYNEKLFF

V gene: TRBV18
clone size: -
J gene: TRBJ2-7
D gene: TRBD1
CDR3 DNA: TGTGCCAGCTCACCCCGGACAGGCCGGAGCTCCTACGAGCAGTACTTC
CDR3 protein: CASSPRTGRSSYEQYF

V gene: TRBV27
clone size: -
J gene: TRBJ2-7
D gene: -
CDR3 DNA: TGTGCCAGCAGTTTAGGGTCGGGAAGCTCCTACGAGCAGTACTTC
CDR3 protein: CASSLGSGSSYEQYF

V gene: TRBV29-1
clone size: -
J gene: TRBJ1-1
D gene: -
CDR3 DNA: TGCAGCGTTGTCGGTGCTACCGCACTAACTGAAGCTTTCTTT
CDR3 protein: CSVVGATALTEAFF

V gene: TRBV10-2
clone size: few
J gene: TRBJ1-5
D gene: -
CDR3 DNA: TGCGCCAGCAGTGAGTCCTTTACAGGGTTTAGCAATCAGCCCCAGCATTTT
CDR3 protein: CASSESFTGFSNQPQHF

V gene: TRBV28
clone size: -
J gene: TRBJ1-3
D gene: -
CDR3 DNA: TGTGCCAGCAGTTTAGGCAGGGGTGGAAACACCATATATTTT
CDR3 protein: CASSLGRGGNTIYF

V gene: TRBV30
clone size: -
J gene: TRBJ1-1
D gene: TRBD1
CDR3 DNA: TGTGCCTGGAGAAGGACAGGTGAAGCTTTCTTT
CDR3 protein: CAWRRTGEAFF

V gene: TRBV9
clone size: -
J gene: TRBJ2-5
D gene: TRBD2
CDR3 DNA: TGTGCCAGCAGCATAGGACTAGCGGAGACCCAGTACTTC
CDR3 protein: CASSIGLAETQYF

V gene: TRBV4-3
clone size: -
J gene: TRBJ2-3
D gene: TRBD1
CDR3 DNA: TGCGCCAGCAGCCAGGGACAGGGGGCATGGGATACGCAGTATTTT
CDR3 protein: CASSQGQGAWDTQYF

V gene: TRBV4-3
clone size: -
J gene: TRBJ2-2
D gene: -
CDR3 DNA: TGCGCCAGCAGCCAAGATGCGGGGGCGCCGAACACCGGGGAGCTGTTTTTT
CDR3 protein: CASSQDAGAPNTGELFF

V gene: TRBV6-6
clone size: -
J gene: TRBJ2-6
D gene: -
CDR3 DNA: TGTGCCAGCTCCTCCTCTGGGGCCAACGTCCTGACTTTC
CDR3 protein: CASSSSGANVLTF

V gene: TRBV5-1
clone size: -
J gene: TRBJ2-7
D gene: TRBD1
CDR3 DNA: TGCGCCAGCAGCTCACCCGAGACAGGGGTTTACGAGCAGTACTTC
CDR3 protein: CASSSPETGVYEQYF

V gene: TRBV5-1
clone size: few
J gene: TRBJ2-3
D gene: TRBD2
CDR3 DNA: TGCGCCAGCAGCCCACCCTTGACTAGCGGGGCCAGCACAGATACGCAGTATTTT
CDR3 protein: CASSPPLTSGASTDTQYF

V gene: TRBV9
clone size: -
J gene: TRBJ2-1
D gene: TRBD2
CDR3 DNA: TGTGCCAGCAGCACCACGGGACTAACCTACAATGAGCAGTTCTTC
CDR3 protein: CASSTTGLTYNEQFF

V gene: TRBV27
clone size: -
J gene: TRBJ2-1
D gene: -
CDR3 DNA: TGTGCCAGCAACAGGGCATCCTCCTACAATGAGCAGTTCTTC
CDR3 protein: CASNRASSYNEQFF

V gene: TRBV11-2
clone size: -
J gene: TRBJ2-4
D gene: -
CDR3 DNA: TGTGCCAGCAGCTCGAGTTGGACTGCGGGAACCCAAGCCAAAAACATTCAGTACTTC
CDR3 protein: CASSSSWTAGTQAKNIQYF